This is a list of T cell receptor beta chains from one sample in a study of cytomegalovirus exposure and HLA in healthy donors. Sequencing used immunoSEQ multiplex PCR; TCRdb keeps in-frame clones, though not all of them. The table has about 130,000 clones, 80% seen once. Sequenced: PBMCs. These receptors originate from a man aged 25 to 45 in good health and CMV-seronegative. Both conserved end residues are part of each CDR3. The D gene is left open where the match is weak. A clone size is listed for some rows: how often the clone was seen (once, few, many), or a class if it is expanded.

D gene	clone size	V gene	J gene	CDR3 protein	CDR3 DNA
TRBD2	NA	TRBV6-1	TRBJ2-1	CAGQRDSYNEQFF	TGTGCCGGTCAGCGGGACTCCTACAATGAGCAGTTCTTC
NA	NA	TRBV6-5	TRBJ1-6	CASSYSGGQGGSPLHF	TGTGCCAGCAGTTACTCCGGTGGGCAGGGCGGCTCACCCCTCCACTTT
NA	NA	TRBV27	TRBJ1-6	CASSLIGGGNSPLHF	TGTGCCAGCAGTTTAATTGGGGGAGGAAATTCACCCCTCCACTTT
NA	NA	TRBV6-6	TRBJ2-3	CASSSGTRTDTQYF	TGTGCCAGCAGTTCCGGGACACGCACAGATACGCAGTATTTT
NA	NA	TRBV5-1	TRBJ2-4	CASSQEAGSAKNIQYF	TGCGCCAGCAGCCAAGAGGCGGGAAGTGCCAAAAACATTCAGTACTTC
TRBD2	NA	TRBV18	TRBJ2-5	CASSPAAGGETQYF	TGTGCCAGCTCACCGGCAGCGGGGGGAGAGACCCAGTACTTC
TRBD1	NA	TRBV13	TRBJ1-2	CASSSSSGGGGYGYTF	TGTGCCAGCAGCTCGTCATCAGGGGGCGGGGGCTATGGCTACACCTTC
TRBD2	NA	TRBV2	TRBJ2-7	CASSRDYSYEQYF	TGTGCCAGCTCGCGGGACTACTCCTACGAGCAGTACTTC
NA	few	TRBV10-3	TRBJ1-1	CAIRDSGKSNTEAFF	TGTGCCATCAGAGATTCAGGGAAGTCGAACACTGAAGCTTTCTTT
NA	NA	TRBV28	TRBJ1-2	CASSPRSGTSGYTF	TGTGCCAGCAGTCCCAGATCCGGGACATCCGGCTACACCTTC
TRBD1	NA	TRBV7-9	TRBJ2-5	CASSPYPQGVGETQYF	TGTGCCAGCAGCCCTTACCCACAGGGGGTAGGGGAGACCCAGTACTTC
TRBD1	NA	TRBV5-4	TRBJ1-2	CASTGTGDGYTF	TGTGCCAGCACCGGGACAGGGGACGGCTACACCTTC
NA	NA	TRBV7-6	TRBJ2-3	CASSSLGQSDTQYF	TGTGCCAGCAGCTCCTTGGGGCAATCAGATACGCAGTATTTT
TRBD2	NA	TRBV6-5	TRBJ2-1	CASSSATSGSRNEQFF	TGTGCCAGCAGTTCCGCGACTAGCGGGAGTAGGAATGAGCAGTTCTTC
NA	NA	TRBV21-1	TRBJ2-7	CASRWRLAGPYEQYF	TGTGCCAGCAGATGGAGGCTAGCGGGGCCTTACGAGCAGTACTTC
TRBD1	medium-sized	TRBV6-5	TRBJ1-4	CASRTQGASEKLFF	TGTGCCAGCAGGACCCAGGGGGCAAGCGAAAAACTGTTTTTT
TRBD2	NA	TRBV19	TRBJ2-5	CASSPSASGSRQETQYF	TGTGCCAGTTCTCCCTCGGCTAGCGGGAGTCGCCAAGAGACCCAGTACTTC
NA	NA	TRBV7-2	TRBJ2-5	CASSPRPSFQEKGTQYF	TGTGCCAGCAGCCCGAGGCCCTCATTCCAAGAGAAAGGGACCCAGTACTTC
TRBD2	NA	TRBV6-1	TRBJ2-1	CASSGGLAGNNEQFF	TGTGCCAGCAGTGGTGGACTAGCGGGGAACAATGAGCAGTTCTTC
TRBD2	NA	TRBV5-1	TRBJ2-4	CASSSGLAGGRLFQYF	TGCGCCAGCAGCTCGGGACTAGCGGGAGGACGACTTTTTCAGTACTTC
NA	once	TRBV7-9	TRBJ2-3	CASSLVSVDTQYF	TGTGCCAGCAGCTTAGTTTCGGTGGATACGCAGTATTTT
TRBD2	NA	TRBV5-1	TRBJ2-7	CASSPSGTSELLVPYEQYF	TGCGCCAGCAGCCCCTCCGGGACTAGCGAGCTCCTAGTCCCCTACGAGCAGTACTTC
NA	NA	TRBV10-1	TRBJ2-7	CASSESDSHEQYF	TGCGCCAGCAGTGAGAGCGACTCCCACGAGCAGTACTTC
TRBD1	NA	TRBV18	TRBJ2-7	CASSPGVSEDRITF	TGTGCCAGCTCACCGGGAGTATCGGAGGACAGGATAACATTC
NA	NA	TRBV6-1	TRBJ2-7	CASSVGRGYEQYF	TGTGCCAGCAGTGTAGGCAGGGGCTACGAGCAGTACTTC
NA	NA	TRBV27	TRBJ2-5	CASSPGREQTQYF	TGTGCCAGCAGCCCGGGAAGGGAGCAGACCCAGTACTTC
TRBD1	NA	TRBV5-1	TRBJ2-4	CASSSRGQGQNIQYF	TGCGCCAGCAGCAGTCGGGGACAGGGGCAAAACATTCAGTACTTC
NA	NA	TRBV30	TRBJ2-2	CAWTSNTGELFF	TGTGCCTGGACGTCCAACACCGGGGAGCTGTTTTTT
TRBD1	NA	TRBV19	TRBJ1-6	CASRPQGANSPLHF	TGTGCCAGTAGGCCTCAGGGGGCCAATTCACCCCTCCACTTT
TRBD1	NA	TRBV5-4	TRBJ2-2	CASSSTGGVNTGELFF	TGTGCCAGCAGCTCGACAGGGGGGGTTAACACCGGGGAGCTGTTTTTT
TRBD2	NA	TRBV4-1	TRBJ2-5	CASSQGRTSGSGETQYF	TGCGCCAGCAGCCAAGGCAGGACTAGCGGGAGTGGAGAGACCCAGTACTTC
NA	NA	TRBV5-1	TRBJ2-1	CASSHRQEAYNEQFF	TGCGCCAGCAGCCATCGACAGGAGGCCTACAATGAGCAGTTCTTC
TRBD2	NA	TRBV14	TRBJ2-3	CASSQARLAGGDTQYF	TGTGCCAGCAGCCAAGCGCGACTAGCGGGAGGAGATACGCAGTATTTT
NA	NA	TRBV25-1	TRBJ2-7	CASSGLTSSYEQYF	TGTGCCAGCAGTGGACTAACTAGCTCCTACGAGCAGTACTTC
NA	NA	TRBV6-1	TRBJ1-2	CASSEIGDGYTF	TGTGCCAGCAGTGAAATAGGGGATGGCTACACCTTC
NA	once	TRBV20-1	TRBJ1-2	CSALGQFGYTF	TGCAGTGCTCTCGGACAGTTTGGCTACACCTTC
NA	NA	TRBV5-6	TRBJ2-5	CASSSQALNPREQYF	TGTGCCAGCAGCTCCCAGGCCCTCAACCCCCGGGAGCAGTACTTC